This T cell receptor (beta chain) was captured by sequencing in a study of radiotherapy plus CTLA-4 blockade in lung cancer. Study summary: Objective responses were recorded in around 18% of patients, with disease control recorded in 25% to 40%. General study results and limits: TCR clones from tumors expanded in blood after radiotherapy plus ipilimumab.

A word on this clone: The antigen remains undetermined.

Method: immunoSEQ multiplex PCR; TCRdb's copy keeps in-frame clones and lacks some. Here the sample spans 70,000 to 95,000 clones, around 87% being singletons. CDR1 and CDR2 (germline): SEHNR, FQNEAQ (reference sequence). V lost 1 base and J lost 2, with 9 bases in between. The CDR3 runs 15 residues. Chemo-refractory metastatic non-small-cell lung cancer patients were treated with focal radiation plus CTLA-4 blockade with ipilimumab. The rearrangement uses TRBV7-9 and TRBJ1-5; D might be TRBD1 (5 bases). Source: peripheral blood, taken from a patient treated with radiotherapy plus ipilimumab. This TCR was recovered from a human donor with non-small cell lung cancer that progressed on radiotherapy plus ipilimumab. The CDR3 here is CASSLGGSGNQPQHF. CDR3 in DNA: TGTGCCAGCAGCTTAGGGGGGTCTGGCAATCAGCCCCAGCATTTT.